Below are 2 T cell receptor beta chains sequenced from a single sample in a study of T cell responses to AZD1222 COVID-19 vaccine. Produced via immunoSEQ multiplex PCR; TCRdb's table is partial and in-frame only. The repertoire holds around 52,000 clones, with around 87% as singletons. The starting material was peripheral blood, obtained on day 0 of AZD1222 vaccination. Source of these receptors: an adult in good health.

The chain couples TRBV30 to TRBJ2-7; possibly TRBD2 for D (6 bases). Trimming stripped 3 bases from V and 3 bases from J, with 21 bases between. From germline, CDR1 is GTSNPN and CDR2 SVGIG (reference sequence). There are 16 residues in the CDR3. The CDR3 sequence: CAWRDYGTYTSYEQYF. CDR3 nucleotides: TGTGCCTGGAGAGATTACGGGACTTACACGAGCTACGAGCAGTACTTC. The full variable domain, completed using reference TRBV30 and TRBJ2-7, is SQTIHQWPATLVQPVGSPLSLECTVEGTSNPNLYWYRQAAGRGLQLLFYSVGIGQISSEVPQNLSASRPQDRQFILSSKKLLLSDSGFYLCAWRDYGTYTSYEQYFGPGTRLTVT.

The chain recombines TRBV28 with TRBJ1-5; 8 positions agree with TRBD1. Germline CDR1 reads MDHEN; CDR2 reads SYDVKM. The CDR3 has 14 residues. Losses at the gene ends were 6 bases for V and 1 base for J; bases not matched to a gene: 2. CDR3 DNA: TGTGCCAGCAGAAGACAGGGGAGCAATCAGCCCCAGCATTTT. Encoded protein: CASRRQGSNQPQHF.